The 30 T cell receptor beta chains in this list originate from one sample, sequenced in a study of blood T cell repertoires in COVID-19. Only in-frame clones appear in the TCRdb table, and some are missing; sequencing was by immunoSEQ multiplex PCR. The sample gives some 150,000 clones, about 86% of which show up once; under 9% is in the top ten. Sequencing was done on a sample of peripheral blood. These receptors came from a woman between 50 and 59 years old with active or convalescent COVID-19.

The chain uses TRBV18 and TRBJ2-7; D might be TRBD2 (6 bases). CDR3 length: 14 residues. With 5 bases removed from V and 4 bases from J, the gap between germline ends came to 15 bases. CDR1 and CDR2 from the germline V gene are KGHSH and LQKENI. CDR3 sequence: CASSSGGGGYEQYF. CDR3 bases: TGTGCCAGCTCATCCGGAGGAGGAGGGTACGAGCAGTACTTC.

V and J are TRBV2 and TRBJ1-2; tentative D call: TRBD1 (6 bases). Looked up from germline, CDR1 is SNHLY and CDR2 is FYNNEI. V was trimmed by 8 bases and J by 4 bases, leaving 17 bases between them. CDR3 length: 14 residues. CDR3 region: CASAGARLSYGYTF. As DNA, the CDR3 is TGTGCCAGCGCAGGGGCCAGGTTGTCCTATGGCTACACCTTC.

The V and J genes are TRBV28 and TRBJ2-7, with D possibly being TRBD2 (5 bases). Trimming removed 1 base at V and 0 bases at J, with 13 bases between. From germline, CDR1 is MDHEN and CDR2 SYDVKM. The CDR3 totals 16 residues. Written as DNA, the CDR3 is TGTGCCAGCAGTTTATCCCCGGACTGGAGCTCCTACGAGCAGTACTTC. Its translation: CASSLSPDWSSYEQYF. The variable domain in full, with the rest retrieved from reference TRBV28 and TRBJ2-7, is DVKVTQSSRYLVKRTGEKVFLECVQDMDHENMFWYRQDPGLGLRLIYFSYDVKMKEKGDIPEGYSVSREKKERFSLILESASTNQTSMYLCASSLSPDWSSYEQYFGPGTRLTVT.

The rearrangement joins TRBV9 to TRBJ2-5; TRBD1 matches at 8 bases. The CDR3 loop spans 16 amino acids. The junction had 15 bases not matched to a gene; V was cut back by 4 bases and J by 7 bases. The germline V gene encodes CDR1 SGDLS and CDR2 YYNGEE. CDR3 coding DNA: TGTGCCAGCAGCCCCTGGACAGGGTCAGGGGGCGGGACCCAGTACTTC. It yields the protein CASSPWTGSGGGTQYF.

The chain combines TRBV6-2 or TRBV6-3 with TRBJ2-7; the D gene is possibly TRBD2 (6 bases). The CDR3 is 18 residues long. The V gene lost 2 bases and the J gene lost 2 bases, with 22 bases spanning the gap. Germline-derived CDR1 and CDR2 are MNHEY and SVGEGT. CDR3 residues: CASSYNRLLAIPPYEQYF. As DNA, the CDR3 is TGTGCCAGCAGTTACAATCGTCTCCTAGCGATCCCCCCCTACGAGCAGTACTTC.

A single count supports this clone. The chain uses TRBV5-1 and TRBJ1-1, with 9 bases that match TRBD1. The CDR3 is 17 amino acids. The V gene's germline CDR1 is SGHRS and CDR2 YFSETQ. After removal of 4 bases from V and 3 bases from J, the junction contained 13 bases not matched to a gene. CDR3 coding DNA: TGCGCCAGCAGCCCGGAGGGGGACAGGGTGTTGGACACTGAAGCTTTCTTT. Residues: CASSPEGDRVLDTEAFF.

The CDR3 spells CASSLQLAGVKETQYF. The CDR3 DNA follows: TGTGCCAGCAGCTTACAACTAGCGGGGGTTAAAGAGACCCAGTACTTC. The chain links TRBV7-9 to TRBJ2-5, with 11 positions matching TRBD2. The V segment lost 2 bases and the J segment 3 bases; nucleotides outside the gene matches: 5. Per germline, CDR1 SEHNR and CDR2 FQNEAQ (reference sequence). The CDR3 has 16 residues.

This sequence joins TRBV28 and TRBJ1-5; 7 bases agree with TRBD1. Germline loops: CDR1 MDHEN, CDR2 SYDVKM. Trimming cost V 3 bases and J 9 bases; bases outside gene matches: 14. The CDR3 spans 16 residues. The CDR3 protein is CASSFPRQGPPRPQHF. CDR3 nucleotide sequence: TGTGCCAGCAGTTTTCCGAGACAGGGTCCCCCACGGCCCCAGCATTTT.

CDR3 sequence reads: CASSTQGTQETQYF. CDR3 in DNA: TGTGCCAGTAGTACACAGGGGACCCAAGAGACCCAGTACTTC. V gene TRBV19 combines with J gene TRBJ2-5, with TRBD1 matching 7 bases. The length of the CDR3 is 14 residues. Unmatched junction bases numbered 3, after V lost 4 bases and J lost 1 base. The germline V gene has CDR1 LNHDA and CDR2 SQIVND (reference sequence).

The V and J genes are TRBV30 and TRBJ1-1; no definite D call. Germline V gene data show CDR1 as GTSNPN and CDR2 as SVGIG (reference sequence). The CDR3 has 13 amino acids. Trimming cost V 2 bases and J 1 base, with 8 bases left between them. The CDR3 loop reads CAWSPEGNTEAFF. DNA of the CDR3: TGTGCCTGGAGTCCAGAGGGGAACACTGAAGCTTTCTTT. Together with reference TRBV30 and TRBJ1-1, the CDR3 gives the full variable domain: SQTIHQWPATLVQPVGSPLSLECTVEGTSNPNLYWYRQAAGRGLQLLFYSVGIGQISSEVPQNLSASRPQDRQFILSSKKLLLSDSGFYLCAWSPEGNTEAFFGQGTRLTVV.

This clone was found once. The V gene is TRBV5-1, the J gene TRBJ2-3; TRBD2 matches at 12 bases. This CDR3 spans 16 amino acids. The germline V gene has CDR1 SGHRS and CDR2 YFSETQ. V was clipped by 3 bases and J by 6 bases; unmatched bases: 8. CDR3 coding DNA: TGCGCCAGCAGCTATGCGACTAGCGGGAGCGCGGATACGCAGTATTTT. Its protein product is CASSYATSGSADTQYF.

This chain connects TRBV9 to TRBJ2-1; 10 bases agree with TRBD2. CDR1 is SGDLS and CDR2 is YYNGEE in the germline V gene. The length of the CDR3 is 16 residues. The junction had 5 bases not matched to a gene; V was cut back by 1 base and J by 4 bases. CDR3 residues: CASSVLAGADYNEQFF. Written as DNA, the CDR3 is TGTGCCAGCAGCGTACTAGCGGGAGCCGATTACAATGAGCAGTTCTTC.

This sequence joins TRBV4-3 and TRBJ1-1, with 10 bases that match TRBD1. Per the germline V gene, CDR1 is LGHNA and CDR2 is YSLEER. Unmatched junction bases numbered 6, after V lost 4 bases and J lost 1 base. This CDR3 contains 16 residues. The CDR3 loop reads CASSLTWTGGNTEAFF. The CDR3 nucleotides read TGCGCCAGCAGCCTTACGTGGACAGGGGGGAACACTGAAGCTTTCTTT.

This chain connects TRBV28 to TRBJ2-5; TRBD1 matches 7 bases. The CDR3 consists of 17 residues. J lost 5 bases, V lost 4 bases, and 16 bases had no gene match. The germline V gene has CDR1 MDHEN and CDR2 SYDVKM. The CDR3 loop is CASSSIQDRSHLETQYF. The CDR3 DNA follows: TGTGCCAGCAGTTCCATCCAGGACAGGTCCCATTTGGAGACCCAGTACTTC. Looking up the rest from reference TRBV28 and TRBJ2-5 gives the full variable domain: DVKVTQSSRYLVKRTGEKVFLECVQDMDHENMFWYRQDPGLGLRLIYFSYDVKMKEKGDIPEGYSVSREKKERFSLILESASTNQTSMYLCASSSIQDRSHLETQYFGPGTRLLVL.

The chain is built from TRBV10-3 and TRBJ2-2; TRBD1 agrees at 7 bases. After removal of 6 bases from V and 4 bases from J, the junction contained 14 bases not matched to a gene. The CDR3 covers 17 residues. Germline V lookup: CDR1 ENHRY, CDR2 SYGVKD. This CDR3 reads CAIRRGQQGTSTGELFF. The DNA of the CDR3 is TGTGCCATCAGAAGGGGACAACAGGGGACCTCCACCGGGGAGCTGTTTTTT.

This rearrangement joins TRBV30 to TRBJ2-5, with D possibly matching TRBD1 (6 bases). The V and J ends lost 0 bases and 4 bases respectively, with 6 bases between them. Germline V lookup: CDR1 GTSNPN, CDR2 SVGIG (reference sequence). This CDR3 has 12 amino acids. The CDR3 DNA is TGTGCCTGGAGTGTACAGGGAGAGACCCAGTACTTC. The encoded protein is CAWSVQGETQYF.

This chain joins TRBV5-1 and TRBJ2-7; weak D call: TRBD1 (6 bases). V lost 2 bases, J lost 3 bases, and 9 bases lay in between. The CDR3 is 13 amino acids. Germline lookup yields CDR1 SGHRS and CDR2 YFSETQ. The CDR3 sequence is CASSLGQNYEQYF. The CDR3 DNA reads TGCGCCAGCAGCTTAGGACAGAACTACGAGCAGTACTTC.

V and J are TRBV7-8 and TRBJ1-4, with D possibly being TRBD1 (6 bases). The CDR3 runs to 15 residues. The V and J ends lost 3 bases and 7 bases respectively, with 15 bases between them. In germline, CDR1 is SGHVS, CDR2 FQNEAQ. The CDR3 region has the DNA TGTGCCAGCAGCTTCGGGGGGCCCTATGGTGAAAAACTGTTTTTT. Protein: CASSFGGPYGEKLFF.

This chain connects TRBV7-2 to TRBJ2-2; 8 nucleotides align to TRBD1. Trimming removed 6 bases from V and 4 bases from J; junction bases left unmatched: 4. CDR1 and CDR2 (germline): SGHTA, FQGNSA. The CDR3 sequence is 14 residues long. CDR3 sequence (DNA): TGTGCCAGCAGTTTCCAGGGGGCCACCGGGGAGCTGTTTTTT. It encodes CASSFQGATGELFF. Variable domain in full (rest from reference TRBV7-2 and TRBJ2-2): GAGVSQSPSNKVTEKGKDVELRCDPISGHTALYWYRQSLGQGLEFLIYFQGNSAPDKSGLPSDRFSAERTGGSVSTLTIQRTQQEDSAVYLCASSFQGATGELFFGEGSRLTVL.

This clone was picked up one time. The chain is built from TRBV10-3 and TRBJ1-1; tentative D call: TRBD1 (5 bases). Trimming took 8 bases from V and 8 from J, leaving 24 bases between them. This CDR3 has 15 residues. CDR1 ENHRY and CDR2 SYGVKD come from the germline V gene. CDR3: CAISVGDSWGPEAFF. The CDR3 DNA reads TGTGCCATCTCGGTGGGCGACAGTTGGGGCCCCGAAGCTTTCTTT.

J is TRBJ2-3 and V is TRBV11-2; D uncertain. The ends were cut back, 3 bases at V and 2 bases at J, with 6 bases in the middle. CDR1 is SGHAT, CDR2 FQNNGV, per germline. This CDR3 contains 13 residues. The CDR3 spells CASSFEPTDTQYF. Here the CDR3 DNA reads TGTGCCAGCAGCTTTGAGCCCACAGATACGCAGTATTTT.

The chain combines TRBV18 with TRBJ1-5; 8 bases fit TRBD1. Germline CDR1 is KGHSH and CDR2 is LQKENI. There are 14 residues in the CDR3. Trimming at V came to 3 bases and at J to 7 bases, leaving 5 bases not matched to a gene. This CDR3 reads CASSPGQGDQPQHF. The CDR3 DNA reads TGTGCCAGCTCACCCGGACAGGGCGACCAGCCCCAGCATTTT.

CDR3 DNA: TGTGCCAGCAGCTTAGTCGCGGGAACGAACACCGGGGAGCTGTTTTTT. This encodes CASSLVAGTNTGELFF. The genes are TRBV11-2 and TRBJ2-2; possible D gene TRBD2, 6 bases. V was cut by 1 base and J by 0 bases, with 9 bases left in between. This CDR3 comprises 16 residues. Germline CDR1 is SGHAT and CDR2 is FQNNGV.

The V and J genes are TRBV11-2 and TRBJ1-6, with D possibly matching TRBD1 (6 bases). Looked up from germline, CDR1 is SGHAT and CDR2 is FQNNGV. Trimming removed 0 bases at V and 2 bases at J, with 11 bases between. There are 17 residues in the CDR3. The CDR3 DNA follows: TGTGCCAGCAGCTTAGACTCGGGACAAGCCTATAATTCACCCCTCCACTTT. This gives the protein CASSLDSGQAYNSPLHF. The full variable domain, its missing parts supplied by reference TRBV11-2 and TRBJ1-6, is EAGVAQSPRYKIIEKRQSVAFWCNPISGHATLYWYQQILGQGPKLLIQFQNNGVVDDSQLPKDRFSAERLKGVDSTLKIQPAKLEDSAVYLCASSLDSGQAYNSPLHFGNGTRLTVT.

This clone was recorded only once. The chain employs TRBV19 and TRBJ2-3; 7 nucleotides align to TRBD1. Looked up from germline, CDR1 is LNHDA and CDR2 is SQIVND (reference sequence). This CDR3 has 13 amino acids. With 3 bases clipped from V and 6 bases from J, the junction kept 3 bases outside the gene matches. CDR3 loop: CASSILQGDTQYF. In DNA, the CDR3 is TGTGCCAGTAGTATCCTACAGGGGGATACGCAGTATTTT.

The V and J genes are TRBV27 and TRBJ1-4, with 7 bases lining up with TRBD1. V lost 2 bases to trimming and J lost 8 bases; unmatched junction nucleotides: 5. The CDR3 spans 14 residues. CDR1 MNHEY and CDR2 SMNVEV come from the germline V gene (reference sequence). This CDR3 reads CASSLKGGREKLFF. The CDR3 DNA is TGTGCCAGCAGTTTAAAAGGGGGCCGGGAAAAACTGTTTTTT. Looking up the rest from reference TRBV27 and TRBJ1-4 gives the full variable domain: EAQVTQNPRYLITVTGKKLTVTCSQNMNHEYMSWYRQDPGLGLRQIYYSMNVEVTDKGDVPEGYKVSRKEKRNFPLILESPSPNQTSLYFCASSLKGGREKLFFGSGTQLSVL.

This clone is deemed medium-sized. The J gene is TRBJ2-2, the V gene TRBV5-5; 9 bases map to TRBD1. From germline, CDR1 is SGHKS and CDR2 YYEKEE (reference sequence). The junction had 3 bases not matched to a gene; V was cut back by 2 bases and J by 7 bases. The CDR3 is 14 residues long. The CDR3 nucleotides are TGTGCCAGCAGCTTACAGGGGGCGGACGGGGAGCTGTTTTTT. Protein product: CASSLQGADGELFF.

This clone was seen more than once but under ten times. CDR3 in DNA: TGTGCCAGCAGCACCCGACTAGAGGGGATGGGGGAGCAGTACTTC. Encoded protein: CASSTRLEGMGEQYF. The rearrangement joins TRBV9 to TRBJ2-7; maybe TRBD2 (6 bases). This CDR3 has 15 residues. CDR1 is SGDLS, CDR2 YYNGEE, per germline. V was clipped by 4 bases and J by 7 bases, with 21 bases between them.

This clone appeared once. Here the CDR3 reads CASSLQGSAWDTIYF. The CDR3 DNA reads TGTGCCAGCAGTTTACAGGGTTCCGCCTGGGACACCATATATTTT. V and J are TRBV7-2 and TRBJ1-3, with a possible D match to TRBD1 (6 bases). Germline V gives CDR1 SGHTA, CDR2 FQGNSA. With 6 bases removed from V and 8 bases from J, the gap between germline ends came to 20 bases. This CDR3 spans 15 amino acids.

Comment on this clone: This same CDR3 is encoded by further DNA sequences in the sample. The chain is built from TRBV6-2 or TRBV6-3 and TRBJ2-1; the match to TRBD2 covers 7 bases. CDR1 MNHEY and CDR2 SVGEGT come from the germline V gene. V gave up 2 bases and J gave up 5 bases; unmatched junction bases: 0. The CDR3 totals 13 residues. CDR3 in DNA: TGTGCCAGCAGTTACCTAGCGGACAATGAGCAGTTCTTC. This codes for CASSYLADNEQFF.